The clone carrying this TCR beta chain was counted ten times or more. The data originate from a study of early T cells in non-severe SARS-CoV-2 infection. CDR3 length equals 18 residues. Germline assignment: CDR1 LNHDA and CDR2 SQIVND (reference sequence). V lost 3 bases to trimming and J lost 4 bases, with 21 bases between them. In TCRdb, the 5' RACE reads were re-called with MiXCR into one record per CDR3 protein. The sample includes 50,000 to 65,000 distinct CDR3 sequences, roughly 18% of them seen just once. J is TRBJ1-4 and V is TRBV19; D not certain. The clonotype originates from an adult who was a healthcare worker with PCR-confirmed SARS-CoV-2 infection or an uninfected control (not recorded which). The specimen comprised whole blood, sampled at baseline. DNA of the CDR3: TGTGCCAGTAGTATTGGTTTCGGCTTCTCGTCGGGTAATGAAAAACTGTTTTTT. It yields the protein CASSIGFGFSSGNEKLFF.